Each of the 20 T cell receptor beta chains below was sequenced from the same sample in a study of T cell responses to AZD1222 COVID-19 vaccine. TCRdb keeps only in-frame clones here, not all; method: immunoSEQ multiplex PCR. The sample gives over 95,000 clones, approximately 93% of which show up once; over 3.5% is in the top ten. The sequenced sample was peripheral blood, obtained on day 0 of AZD1222 vaccination. These receptors all come from an adult in good health.

This rearrangement joins TRBV19 to TRBJ2-5, with 9 bases identical to TRBD1. The CDR3 is made up of 15 amino acids. The J segment lost 4 bases and the V segment lost 6 bases, leaving 9 bases of the junction unmatched. Germline values: CDR1 LNHDA, CDR2 SQIVND (reference sequence). In nucleotides, the CDR3 is TGTGCCAGTAGCCCGGGACAGGGTCTTCCAGAGACCCAGTACTTC. It translates to CASSPGQGLPETQYF.

This chain uses TRBV24-1 with TRBJ1-5; D remains ambiguous. The germline V gene has CDR1 KGHDR and CDR2 SFDVKD. The CDR3 loop spans 14 amino acids. Trimming took 5 bases from V and 5 from J, leaving 12 bases between them. The DNA of the CDR3 is TGTGCCACCAGTGGGGCGGGAGCCCATCAGCCCCAGCATTTT. Translation gives CATSGAGAHQPQHF.

The rearrangement joins TRBV15 to TRBJ2-7; D gene unclear. The CDR3 extends over 12 amino acids. Germline loops: CDR1 LNHNV, CDR2 YYDKDF (reference sequence). Trimming left V 2 bases short and J 7 bases short, with 9 bases between. CDR3 sequence (DNA): TGTGCCACCAGCAGATTTCCGGGTGAGCAGTACTTC. It yields the protein CATSRFPGEQYF.

V usage is TRBV6-4 and J usage is TRBJ2-1; tentatively, D is TRBD2 (5 bases). CDR1 MRHNA and CDR2 SNTAGT come from the germline V gene. V dropped 0 bases and J dropped 6 bases, with 12 bases sitting between them. The CDR3 has 15 residues. The CDR3 sequence: CASSDSLAVSNEQFF. CDR3 nucleotides: TGTGCCAGCAGTGACTCCCTAGCAGTATCCAATGAGCAGTTCTTC.

As DNA, the CDR3 is TGTGCCAGCAGCCCACCCGGACAGGGGAATGAAAAACTGTTTTTT. This sequence encodes CASSPPGQGNEKLFF. The V call is TRBV7-2, the J call TRBJ1-4; 9 nucleotides match TRBD1. This CDR3 spans 15 amino acids. The V gene end was trimmed by 5 bases and the J gene end by 5 bases; junction bases not matched to a gene: 6. Germline CDR1 SGHTA, CDR2 FQGNSA.

Details on this clone: The junction departs from the called germline gene at one end, perhaps through a read error. The rearrangement links TRBV25-1 to TRBJ1-4; D perhaps matches TRBD1 (6 bases). This CDR3 has 10 residues. Germline CDR1 reads MGHDK; CDR2 reads SYGVNS. The CDR3 sequence is CASSESPGVF. The CDR3 DNA reads TGTGCCAGCAGTGAATCTCCAGGGGTTTTT.

This clone was picked up one time. The chain links TRBV4-3 to TRBJ2-2; D is unresolved. CDR1 is LGHNA and CDR2 is YSLEER in the germline V gene. The CDR3 covers 12 residues. With 2 bases removed from V and 6 bases from J, the gap between germline ends came to 4 bases. The DNA for the CDR3 is TGCGCCAGCAGCCAATTCCCCGGGGAGCTGTTTTTT. Amino acids: CASSQFPGELFF.

The gene calls are TRBV4-3 and TRBJ2-7; a weak D match, TRBD1 (6 bases). Germline values: CDR1 LGHNA, CDR2 YSLEER. Deletions cut 0 bases from V and 3 bases from J, with 21 bases between. CDR3 length: 18 residues. The DNA for the CDR3 is TGCGCCAGCAGCCAAGACCGCTCGGTTGAGGGGGTTTTCTACGAGCAGTACTTC. This gives the protein CASSQDRSVEGVFYEQYF.

V usage is TRBV19 and J usage is TRBJ1-2; D unresolved. The CDR3 runs to 16 residues. Germline V gene lookup returns CDR1 LNHDA and CDR2 SQIVND (reference sequence). Trimming took 0 bases from V and 3 from J, leaving 14 bases between them. The CDR3 DNA reads TGTGCCAGTAGTATAGAGGTCGGATCTTCACACTATGGCTACACCTTC. It yields the protein CASSIEVGSSHYGYTF. The full variable domain, rest sourced from reference TRBV19 and TRBJ1-2, is DGGITQSPKYLFRKEGQNVTLSCEQNLNHDAMYWYRQDPGQGLRLIYYSQIVNDFQKGDIAEGYSVSREKKESFPLTVTSAQKNPTAFYLCASSIEVGSSHYGYTFGSGTRLTVV.

This clone was recorded only once. This chain joins TRBV3-1 (or the pseudogene TRBV3-2) and TRBJ2-1; a possible D gene is TRBD1 (6 bases). The CDR3 runs 16 residues. The germline V gene has CDR1 LGHDT and CDR2 YNNKEL (reference sequence). V shed 1 base and J shed 2 bases, with 12 bases lying between them. The CDR3 here is CASSQADRTPYNEQFF. The CDR3 bases are TGTGCCAGCAGCCAAGCCGACAGGACCCCCTACAATGAGCAGTTCTTC.

This chain connects TRBV7-9 to TRBJ2-7; the match to TRBD1 covers 8 bases. Germline V gene sequence: CDR1 SEHNR, CDR2 FQNEAQ (reference sequence). CDR3 size: 15 residues. Germline trimming cut 5 bases from V and 2 bases from J; bases unmatched to any gene: 8. CDR3 in DNA: TGTGCCAGCAGCCCGGGGACAGGATGGGCCTACGAGCAGTACTTC. Translated: CASSPGTGWAYEQYF.

This clone was picked up one time. CDR3 in amino acids: CASSYISQIANYGYTF. In nucleotides, the CDR3 is TGTGCCAGCAGTTACATTTCACAGATAGCTAACTATGGCTACACCTTC. This chain connects TRBV6-5 to TRBJ1-2; D is undetermined. The CDR3 totals 16 residues. Germline lookup yields CDR1 MNHEY and CDR2 SVGAGI. The V and J ends lost 2 bases and 0 bases respectively, with 13 bases between them.

The chain recombines TRBV28 with TRBJ1-5; D might be TRBD1 (5 bases). CDR3 length equals 14 residues. Trimming removed 5 bases from V and 1 base from J, with 9 bases in between. CDR1 MDHEN and CDR2 SYDVKM come from the germline V gene. The CDR3 protein is CASSGRQSNQPQHF. In DNA form, the CDR3 reads TGTGCCAGCAGTGGAAGACAGAGCAATCAGCCCCAGCATTTT.

The genes are TRBV7-2 and TRBJ1-1, with D possibly matching TRBD1 (6 bases). CDR3 length equals 15 residues. Between the trimmed V and J ends, which lost 1 base and 5 bases, there was a span of 14 bases. Per the germline V gene, CDR1 is SGHTA and CDR2 is FQGNSA. The CDR3 protein is CASSLGGARDTEAFF. The CDR3 region has the DNA TGTGCCAGCAGCTTAGGGGGGGCGAGGGATACTGAAGCTTTCTTT. Full variable domain (remainder filled in from reference TRBV7-2 and TRBJ1-1): GAGVSQSPSNKVTEKGKDVELRCDPISGHTALYWYRQSLGQGLEFLIYFQGNSAPDKSGLPSDRFSAERTGGSVSTLTIQRTQQEDSAVYLCASSLGGARDTEAFFGQGTRLTVV.

The V call is TRBV19, the J call TRBJ2-7; 8 nucleotides agree with TRBD2. J was trimmed by 2 bases and V by 8 bases; bases with no gene match: 5. This CDR3 comprises 13 residues. Germline lookup yields CDR1 LNHDA and CDR2 SQIVND (reference sequence). CDR3: CASANSGAYEQYF. The DNA for the CDR3 is TGTGCCAGTGCAAATAGCGGGGCCTACGAGCAGTACTTC.

V is TRBV7-9 and J is TRBJ1-2; TRBD1 matches 7 bases. CDR3 size: 16 residues. The germline CDR1 and CDR2 sequences are SEHNR and FQNEAQ (reference sequence). The V and J ends lost 0 bases and 8 bases, in that order; junction bases with no gene match: 12. CDR3 coding DNA: TGTGCCAGCAGCTTAGCGGGGACAGCCCTACGTCGGGGCTACACCTTC. This gives the protein CASSLAGTALRRGYTF.

The rearrangement uses TRBV5-5 and TRBJ1-1; D gene uncertain. The CDR3 is 15 residues long. Germline V gene sequence: CDR1 SGHKS, CDR2 YYEKEE (reference sequence). Trimming cost V 4 bases and J 0 bases, with 13 bases left between them. CDR3 protein: CASSLYDGMNTEAFF. CDR3 bases: TGTGCCAGCAGCCTATACGACGGGATGAACACTGAAGCTTTCTTT.

V and J are TRBV5-4 and TRBJ2-4; 9 bases align to TRBD1. Germline V CDR1 and CDR2: SGHNT, YYREEE (reference sequence). The J segment lost 1 base and the V segment lost 4 bases, leaving 9 bases of the junction unmatched. This CDR3 has 17 amino acids. The CDR3 nucleotides are TGTGCCAGCAGCCCCGGACAGGGGTCGTTCGCCAAAAACATTCAGTACTTC. This gives the protein CASSPGQGSFAKNIQYF. The entire variable domain, with the rest obtained from reference TRBV5-4 and TRBJ2-4, is as follows: ETGVTQSPTHLIKTRGQQVTLRCSSQSGHNTVSWYQQALGQGPQFIFQYYREEENGRGNFPPRFSGLQFPNYSSELNVNALELDDSALYLCASSPGQGSFAKNIQYFGAGTRLSVL.

The chain has TRBV6-5 and TRBJ1-5; TRBD1 is a possible D gene (5 bases). CDR1 is MNHEY, CDR2 SVGAGI, per germline. V was cut by 7 bases and J by 6 bases, with 13 bases left in between. The CDR3 runs to 13 residues. In DNA, the CDR3 is TGTGCCAGCAAGGACGGGGGGGGTCAGCCCCAGCATTTT. Protein: CASKDGGGQPQHF.

The V call is TRBV5-4, the J call TRBJ1-1; no firm D call. This CDR3 region has 13 residues. The ends were cut back, 3 bases at V and 6 bases at J, with 12 bases in the middle. Germline V CDR1 and CDR2: SGHNT, YYREEE (reference sequence). DNA of the CDR3: TGTGCCAGCAGCTACGAGGGCGCGGCTGAAGCTTTCTTT. It encodes CASSYEGAAEAFF.